A single T cell receptor (beta chain) is shown here with its context. Its antigen is still unknown. Within one base of it there is no much larger clone, and no base qualities were kept. The data originate from a study of cytomegalovirus exposure and HLA in healthy donors (dated by TCRdb to 2016 to 2017). Broadly, across the study: According to an earlier analysis of 587 of the donors, 200 million or so T cells yielded roughly 110 million unique TCR beta sequences and more than 250 Gb of sequence data. Roughly 320 gigabases of sequencing data and about 92 million unique TCR sequences made up an early release that covered several hundred HLA-typed donors. Of the 300 to 500 genotyped donors, less than 90% were placed in the genetic ancestry cluster associated with self-reported Caucasian donors. The study aimed to test whether cataloging public T cell receptors could reveal signatures of past pathogen exposure. The study profiled the T cell repertoires of hundreds of subjects by immunosequencing and related them to cytomegalovirus serostatus. A separate validation cohort of about 110 different subjects was used in addition to the approximately 700-subject first cohort. To predict cytomegalovirus infection status, the study combined high-throughput TCR immunosequencing, statistical association of individual TCRs with disease status, and machine learning. A later analysis re-analyzed previously published TCR beta repertoires from roughly 600 donors and added high-resolution HLA genotyping to study TCR occurrence patterns. Rather than using new phenotypic data, the later analysis identified candidate immune exposures from TCR beta sequences and from how often those sequences occurred across donors. An earlier analysis of more than 450 of the donors used high-throughput TCR beta sequencing to judge whether each TCR beta V gene segment behaved as functional or pseudogenic. Donor age, sex, ethnicity and CMV serostatus were collected together with the repertoire data. A later genetic analysis took genome-wide SNP genotypes for about 55% of the roughly 670 donors and used that subset as a discovery cohort. All discovery cohort repertoires had been generated on a single sequencing platform. HLA typing included class I and class II loci at four-digit resolution. Typing coverage varied by locus: roughly 629-630 donors for A, B, C, DRB1 and DQB1; about 520 for DQA1; around 610 for DPA1; around 450 for DPB1. Because of strong linkage in the cohort, five DR-DQ haplotypes were treated as single units for association and clustering. Among about 390 genotyped donors of the cohort, an average of around 240,000 unique TCR beta nucleotide sequences were sequenced per donor, about a sixth of them non-productive. Broad study findings and their caveats: Some IMGT-functional V segments, including TRBV6-2 and TRBV6-3, could not be distinguished by the 87-base-pair reads and were therefore excluded. A group of highly shared sequence variants was considered likely to be a technical artifact of the sequencing pipeline. A later analysis found that HLA-associated TCR beta chains were more clonally expanded and had lower generation probabilities than equally common non-associated chains. In a later analysis, several top co-occurrence clusters were reported to appear linked to parvovirus B19, influenza, CMV and Epstein-Barr virus. Correlated functional status among segregating V segments might reflect linkage disequilibrium, but an unknown experimental factor could not be ruled out. In this cohort, only TCR beta chains were sequenced, and detectable features were limited by the absence of alpha or paired-chain data. While some public TCRs were present in many individuals, most TCR sequences turned up only very rarely across donors. Broadly in line with IMGT annotations, most TCR beta V segments showed up in productive rearrangements about 90% or about 30% of the time in an earlier analysis of 450 to 600 of the donors. A total of fewer than 200 TCR beta chains were listed by the study as associated with cytomegalovirus. It was suggested by the authors that the approach could potentially be generalized to other disease states and immunological phenotypes. Most CMV-associated TCR beta chains appeared to be HLA-restricted in a later analysis, and the HLA associations seemed to be driven largely by CMV exposure. A further reported finding was that TCR beta sequences accurately predicted the HLA-A and HLA-B alleles for most subjects in the first cohort. In a later genetic analysis, a missense DCLRE1C variant was associated with V-gene and J-gene trimming of TCR beta chains, and the association was replicated in an independent cohort. Because HLA typing was unavailable for some donors at each locus, only the typed subset was used in association tests. Sequencing depth was assumed to be roughly uniform across donors in the presence/absence analyses, though that assumption may not hold. Assigning TCR associations to individual alleles was difficult when HLA alleles, especially DR and DQ, strongly co-occurred. In vitro tests confirmed that a few of the cytomegalovirus-associated TCR beta chains recognize cytomegalovirus antigens. The classifier was reported to diagnose cytomegalovirus status with high specificity and sensitivity in both the original cohort and the validation cohort. At a false discovery rate of 0.05, a later analysis linked under 20,000 TCR beta sequences to specific HLA alleles. In a later genetic analysis, fewer N-insertions in productive TCRs were reported among donors in an Asian-associated ancestry cluster than the 666-donor mean. Immune exposure information for the cohort was limited to CMV serostatus. Over 15 rarely observed V segments, including chromosome 9 orphons, were excluded from the earlier analysis of some 590 of the donors because counts were too low. In a later analysis, the rate of TCR association differed among HLA loci, with DRB1 alleles having the most associated TCRs and HLA-C alleles having the fewest.

CDR1 and CDR2 are drawn from the germline V gene: SGHTA, FQGTGA. The CDR3 numbers 15 residues from cysteine through phenylalanine. The retained sequence is limited to the CDR3, 45 bases, with the frame set at the first base. V and J are trimmed by 5 bases and 0 bases, and the gene matches miss 4 bases of the junction. The cohort consisted of approximately 670 healthy bone marrow donors. At the time of sampling, every cohort member was nominally healthy, though immune exposures that went unrecorded were likely present. The donor tested CMV seropositive, placing the donor among the roughly 300 seropositive members of the cohort. A peripheral blood sample was provided by each donor, and peripheral blood mononuclear cells were used for TCR beta sequencing. The Qiagen DNeasy Blood Extraction Kit was used to extract genomic DNA from the blood cell samples. Library prep was done by the immunoSEQ multiplex PCR assay. For the multiplex PCR, a mixture combining 60 forward primers for TCR Vbeta segments and 13 reverse primers for TCR Jbeta segments was used. A multiplex PCR assay on genomic DNA amplified the CDR3 region of rearranged TCR beta genes. The amplified TCR beta libraries were sequenced on the Illumina HiSeq System as 87-base-pair reads. Processing in the source paper ran as follows. A later analysis tallied some 79 million unique TCR beta chains across the 660 or so repertoires, and about 10 million of those chains were shared by two or more donors. Raw reads were error-corrected and collapsed into unique sequences with a nearest-neighbor algorithm that merged closely related sequences to remove PCR and sequencing errors. Alignment of CDR3 sequences to IMGT reference sequences was used to assign V, D and J gene segments. For a sequence to be retained, at least a six-nucleotide match to both a V gene segment and a J gene segment was required. A rearrangement was called productive if the CDR3 had no stop codons and remained in frame with V and J, and every other rearrangement was called non-productive. CDR3 was defined according to IMGT convention as the region running from the second conserved V-encoded cysteine to the conserved J-encoded phenylalanine. The earlier analysis of about 590 of the donors excluded sequences that lacked an unambiguous match to a single V gene segment. An earlier analysis of a few hundred of the donors classified V segments as functional when productive rearrangements were above 56.7% and as segregating when the standard deviation between donors was above 5%. A statistical classification framework was built for diagnosing cytomegalovirus status from the catalog of TCR beta chain sequences. In a later analysis, TCR nucleotide sequences were compared against IMGT/GENE-DB human TR gene sequences so that V and J genes could be assigned. In a later analysis, CDR3 sequences and most-parsimonious VDJ recombination scenarios were assigned using the TCRdist pipeline. In a later analysis, each TCR beta chain was defined by its CDR3 amino acid sequence together with its V-gene family, and reads without a unique V-gene family were excluded. A later analysis removed roughly 590 highly shared, low-generation-probability nucleotide sequences to deal with suspected cross-contamination and a sequencing artifact. A later analysis calculated a clonal expansion index for each public chain from normalized within-repertoire ranks of inferred template counts. Generation probabilities in a later analysis came from a VDJ recombination model fitted to out-of-frame rearrangements, and those results were checked against IGoR. In a later analysis, hypergeometric tests were used to score TCR-TCR, TCR-HLA and TCR-CMV co-occurrence, with a repertoire-size bias correction applied to TCR pairs. False discovery rates were estimated in a later analysis by permuting HLA or CMV assignments 20 times. In a later analysis, co-occurring TCRs were grouped using DBSCAN, and TCRdist sequence similarity was added for clustering within HLA-allele-positive subsets. Repertoires with fewer than 30,000 or more than 120,000 public chains, plus five repertoires with anomalous nucleotide sharing, were excluded from co-occurrence clustering. TCRdb obtained this table from immuneACCESS and retained in-frame rearrangements with V and J assigned. These tables miss some clones; where compared with another copy, unresolved V genes account for less than half of the shortfall, and the remainder is unexplained. D and trimming were read from the DNA, whereas the V and J calls and clone size are those reported in that table. Across this sample there are approximately 88,000 clones, with under 80% seen only once. Under 7.5% of the sample belongs to the ten largest clones.

The rearrangement joined TRBV7-3 to TRBJ2-1; TRBD2 lines up with 7 middle nucleotides. Sequencing was done on a sample of PBMCs. The origin of this receptor is a man between 45 and 60 years old in good health and CMV-seropositive. The DNA sequence is given as TGTGCCAGCAGCCGAGCGGGGAGCTCCTACAATGAGCAGTTCTTC. This sequence encodes CASSRAGSSYNEQFF. Reference TRBV7-3 and TRBJ2-1 genes cover what lies past the CDR3, so the full variable domain is GAGVSQTPSNKVTEKGKYVELRCDPISGHTALYWYRQSLGQGPEFLIYFQGTGAADDSGLPNDRFFAVRPEGSVSTLKIQRTERGDSAVYLCASSRAGSSYNEQFFGPGTRLTVL.